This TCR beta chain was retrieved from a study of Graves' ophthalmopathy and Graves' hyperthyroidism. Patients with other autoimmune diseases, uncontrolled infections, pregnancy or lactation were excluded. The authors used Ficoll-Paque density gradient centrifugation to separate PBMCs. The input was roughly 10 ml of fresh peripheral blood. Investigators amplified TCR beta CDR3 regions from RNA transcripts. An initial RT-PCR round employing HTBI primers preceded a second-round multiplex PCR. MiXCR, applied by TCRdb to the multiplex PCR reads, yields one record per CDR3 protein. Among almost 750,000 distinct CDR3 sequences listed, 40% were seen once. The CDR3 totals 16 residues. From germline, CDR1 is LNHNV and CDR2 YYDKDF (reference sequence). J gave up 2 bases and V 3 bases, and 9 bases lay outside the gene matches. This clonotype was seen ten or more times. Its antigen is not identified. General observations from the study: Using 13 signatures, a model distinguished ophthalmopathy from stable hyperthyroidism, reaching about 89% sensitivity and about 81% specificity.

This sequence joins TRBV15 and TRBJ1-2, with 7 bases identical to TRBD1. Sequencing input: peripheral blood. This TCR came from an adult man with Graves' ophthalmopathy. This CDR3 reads CATSSDTGTVNYGYTF. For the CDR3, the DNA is TGTGCCACCAGCAGTGATACCGGGACAGTGAACTATGGCTACACCTTC.